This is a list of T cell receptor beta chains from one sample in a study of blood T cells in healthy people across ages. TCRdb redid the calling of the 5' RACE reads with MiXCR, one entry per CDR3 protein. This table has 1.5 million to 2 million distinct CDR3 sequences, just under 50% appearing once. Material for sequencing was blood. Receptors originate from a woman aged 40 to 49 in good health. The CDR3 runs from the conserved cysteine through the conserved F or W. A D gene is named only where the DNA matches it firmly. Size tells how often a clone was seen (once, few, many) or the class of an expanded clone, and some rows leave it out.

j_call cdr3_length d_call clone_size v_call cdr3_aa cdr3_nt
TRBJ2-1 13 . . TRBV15 CATSIPGSTEQFF TGTGCCACCAGCATCCCAGGGTCTACTGAGCAGTTCTTC
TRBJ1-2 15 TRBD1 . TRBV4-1 CASSQVGGGDYGYTF TGCGCCAGCAGCCAAGTTGGAGGGGGCGACTATGGCTACACCTTC
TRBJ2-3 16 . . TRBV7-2 CASSLGSGVSTDTQYF TGTGCCAGCAGCTTAGGATCGGGGGTTAGCACAGATACGCAGTATTTT
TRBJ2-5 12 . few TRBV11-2 CASSPDVETQYF TGTGCCAGCAGCCCAGATGTCGAGACCCAGTACTTC
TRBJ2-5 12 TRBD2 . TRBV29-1 CSAKTSEGTQYF TGCAGCGCGAAAACTAGCGAGGGGACCCAGTACTTC
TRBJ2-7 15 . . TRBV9 CASSTSPGSSYEQYF TGTGCCAGCAGCACCTCCCCGGGGAGCTCCTACGAGCAGTACTTC
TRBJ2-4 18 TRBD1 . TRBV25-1 CASSDSTGTGVMCDEQYF TGTGCCAGCAGTGACTCAACCGGGACAGGGGTAATGTGCGATGAGCAGTACTTC
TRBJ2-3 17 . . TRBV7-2 CASSLEIRGRAPDTQYF TGTGCCAGCAGCTTAGAAATCCGGGGCCGCGCGCCAGATACGCAGTATTTT
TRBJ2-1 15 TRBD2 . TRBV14 CASSSTTSGYNEQFF TGTGCCAGCAGCAGCACGACTAGCGGTTACAATGAGCAGTTCTTC
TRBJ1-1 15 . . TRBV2 CASSRGRVGNTEAFF TGTGCCAGCAGCCGCGGTAGGGTCGGGAACACTGAAGCTTTCTTT
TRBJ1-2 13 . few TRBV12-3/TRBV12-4 CASSLPNLNGYTF TGTGCCAGCAGCCTCCCAAATCTTAATGGCTACACCTTC
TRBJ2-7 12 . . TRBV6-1 CASMAAVAEQYF TGTGCCAGCATGGCAGCGGTGGCAGAGCAGTACTTC
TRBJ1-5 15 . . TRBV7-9 CASSLSGDVNQPQHF TGTGCCAGCAGCTTATCAGGGGATGTCAATCAGCCCCAGCATTTT
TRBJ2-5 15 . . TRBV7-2 CASSLTPLEGQTQYF TGTGCCAGCAGCTTAACCCCCCTCGAAGGGCAGACCCAGTACTTC
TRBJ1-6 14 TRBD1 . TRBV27 CASRLTGANSPLHF TGTGCCAGCAGACTAACAGGGGCGAATTCACCCCTCCACTTT
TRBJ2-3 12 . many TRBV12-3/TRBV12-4 CASSPLPDTQYF TGTGCCAGCAGTCCCCTCCCAGATACGCAGTATTTT
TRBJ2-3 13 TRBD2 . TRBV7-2 CASTMTSGGAKYF TGTGCCAGCACCATGACTAGCGGGGGGGCAAAGTATTTT
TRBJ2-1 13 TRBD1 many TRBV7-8 CASSPDRVYEQFF TGTGCCAGCAGTCCCGACAGGGTCTATGAGCAGTTCTTC
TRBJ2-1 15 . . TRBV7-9 CASSPRRGLHNEQFF TGTGCCAGCAGCCCCCGGCGGGGGCTCCACAATGAGCAGTTCTTC
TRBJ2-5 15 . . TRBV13 CASSLFGTRQETQYF TGTGCCAGCAGCTTATTTGGGACCCGGCAAGAGACCCAGTACTTC
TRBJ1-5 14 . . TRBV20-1 CSARSPRGNQPQHF TGCAGTGCCCGAAGCCCACGGGGCAATCAGCCCCAGCATTTT
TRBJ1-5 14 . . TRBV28 CASSLVPSNQPQHF TGTGCCAGCAGTTTAGTGCCATCCAATCAGCCCCAGCATTTT
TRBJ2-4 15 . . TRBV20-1 CSARDRRGIGREQYF TGCAGTGCTAGAGATCGGCGGGGCATCGGGCGAGAGCAGTACTTC
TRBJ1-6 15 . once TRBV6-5 CASSAPNGRNSPLHF TGTGCCAGCAGTGCCCCCAACGGACGGAATTCACCCCTCCACTTT
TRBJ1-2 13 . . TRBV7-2 CASSLKGGIGYTF TGTGCCAGCAGCTTAAAGGGAGGGATCGGCTACACCTTC
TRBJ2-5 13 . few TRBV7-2 CASSHQGQETQYF TGTGCCAGCAGCCATCAGGGCCAAGAGACCCAGTACTTC
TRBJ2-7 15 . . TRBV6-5 CASSPYPGLSYEQYF TGTGCCAGCAGTCCATACCCGGGACTGAGCTACGAGCAGTACTTC
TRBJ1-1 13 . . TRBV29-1 CSVAHRVNTEAFF TGCAGCGTTGCCCACAGGGTCAACACTGAAGCTTTCTTT
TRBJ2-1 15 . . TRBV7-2 CASSLWDGLSNEQFF TGTGCCAGCAGCTTATGGGACGGGTTGTCCAATGAGCAGTTCTTC
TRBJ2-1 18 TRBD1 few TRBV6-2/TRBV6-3 CASSPPGQGMVVVNEQFF TGTGCCAGCAGTCCCCCGGGACAGGGAATGGTTGTGGTCAATGAGCAGTTCTTC
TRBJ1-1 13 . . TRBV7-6 CASSPSPYTEAFF TGTGCCAGCAGCCCCAGCCCCTACACTGAAGCTTTCTTT
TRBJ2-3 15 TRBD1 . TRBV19 CASSKTGGYTDTQYF TGTGCCAGTAGCAAGACAGGGGGCTATACAGATACGCAGTATTTT
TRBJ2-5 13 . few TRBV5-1 CASSSTGREDQYF TGCGCCAGCAGCTCGACTGGCCGGGAAGACCAGTACTTC